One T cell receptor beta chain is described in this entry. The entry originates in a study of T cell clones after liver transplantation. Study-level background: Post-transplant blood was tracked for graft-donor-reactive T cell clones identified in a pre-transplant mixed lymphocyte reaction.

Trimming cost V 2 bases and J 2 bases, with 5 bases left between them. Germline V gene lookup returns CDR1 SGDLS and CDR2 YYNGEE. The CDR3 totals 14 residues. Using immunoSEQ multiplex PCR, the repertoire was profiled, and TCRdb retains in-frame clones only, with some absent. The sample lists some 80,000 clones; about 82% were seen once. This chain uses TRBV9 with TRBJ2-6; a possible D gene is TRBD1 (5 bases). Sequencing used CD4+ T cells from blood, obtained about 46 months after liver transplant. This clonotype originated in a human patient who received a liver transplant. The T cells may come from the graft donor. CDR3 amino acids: CASSVGPGANVLTF. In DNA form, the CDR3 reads TGTGCCAGCAGCGTGGGGCCTGGGGCCAACGTCCTGACTTTC.